This T cell receptor beta chain was documented in a study of blood T cells in healthy people across ages. PCR was performed a second time for roughly 7 to 11 cycles using a sample-barcoded 5' primer and a J-beta primer mix. Each CDR3 protein gets one entry after TCRdb re-called the 5' RACE reads with MiXCR. Altogether 650,000 to 950,000 distinct CDR3 sequences are present, under 45% being singletons, with the ten largest covering around 21%. The germline V gene encodes CDR1 MNHEY and CDR2 SVGEGT. Trimming at V came to 5 bases and at J to 8 bases, leaving 10 bases not matched to a gene. CDR3 size: 14 residues.

The chain has TRBV6-2 or TRBV6-3 and TRBJ1-2; 8 bases map to TRBD1. The source of this sequence is a man in his fifties or sixties in good health. Specimen: blood. The CDR3 nucleotides read TGTGCCAGCAGTCGAAACCAGGGGGCCTCGGGCTACACCTTC. Translating gives CASSRNQGASGYTF.